This TCR beta chain was captured in a study of blood T cell repertoires in COVID-19. Study-level information: The origin of the acute and convalescent COVID-19 samples was the United States, Italy and Spain.

Only in-frame clones appear in the TCRdb table, and some are missing; sequencing was by immunoSEQ multiplex PCR. The sample has over 150,000 clones, 76% seen once. The receptor was isolated from a woman over 75 with acute or convalescent COVID-19. Sequenced sample: peripheral blood.

CDR3 nucleotide sequence: TGTGCCAGCAGGTCAGCAGGGGTCGGTGGAAACACCATATATTTT. It yields the protein CASRSAGVGGNTIYF. The chain uses TRBV7-9 and TRBJ1-3; TRBD1 is a possible D gene (6 bases). The V end was cut by 6 bases, the J end by 3 bases, with 15 bases between. Germline-derived CDR1 and CDR2 are SEHNR and FQNEAQ (reference sequence). The CDR3 has 15 amino acids.